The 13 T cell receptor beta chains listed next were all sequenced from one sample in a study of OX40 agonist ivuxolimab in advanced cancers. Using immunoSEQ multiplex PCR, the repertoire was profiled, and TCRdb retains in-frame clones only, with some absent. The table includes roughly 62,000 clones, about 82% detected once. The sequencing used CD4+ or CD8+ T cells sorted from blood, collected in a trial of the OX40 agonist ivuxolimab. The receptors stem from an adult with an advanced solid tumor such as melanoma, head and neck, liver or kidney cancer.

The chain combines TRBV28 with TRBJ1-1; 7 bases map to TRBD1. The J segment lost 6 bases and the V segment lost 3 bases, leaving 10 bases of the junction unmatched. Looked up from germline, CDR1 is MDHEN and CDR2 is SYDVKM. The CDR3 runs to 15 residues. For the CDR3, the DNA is TGTGCCAGCAGTTTTTTAGGGGGCCGTCGCGCTGAAGCTTTCTTT. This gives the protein CASSFLGGRRAEAFF.

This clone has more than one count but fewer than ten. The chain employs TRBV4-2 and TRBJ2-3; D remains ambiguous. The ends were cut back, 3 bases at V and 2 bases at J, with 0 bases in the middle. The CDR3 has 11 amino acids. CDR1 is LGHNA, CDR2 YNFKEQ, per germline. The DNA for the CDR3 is TGTGCCAGCAGCCACACAGATACGCAGTATTTT. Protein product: CASSHTDTQYF.

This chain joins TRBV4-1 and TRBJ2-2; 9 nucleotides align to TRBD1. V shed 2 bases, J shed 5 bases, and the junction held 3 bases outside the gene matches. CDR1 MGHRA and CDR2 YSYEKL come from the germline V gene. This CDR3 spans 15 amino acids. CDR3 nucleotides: TGCGCCAGCAGCCAAACCGGGACAGGGACCGGGGAGCTGTTTTTT. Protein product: CASSQTGTGTGELFF.

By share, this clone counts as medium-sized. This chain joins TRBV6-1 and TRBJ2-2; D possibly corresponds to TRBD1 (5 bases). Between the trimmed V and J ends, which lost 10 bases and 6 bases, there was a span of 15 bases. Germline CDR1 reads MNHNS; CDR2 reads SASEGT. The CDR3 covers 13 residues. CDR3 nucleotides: TGTGCCATTCAGCAATCAGGGCCCGGGGAGCTGTTTTTT. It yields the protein CAIQQSGPGELFF.

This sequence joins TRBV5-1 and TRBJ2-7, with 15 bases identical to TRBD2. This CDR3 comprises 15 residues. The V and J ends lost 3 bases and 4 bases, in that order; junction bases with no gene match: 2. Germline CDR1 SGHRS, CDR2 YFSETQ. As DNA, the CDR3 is TGCGCCAGCAGCTCCGGGACTAGCGGGGGGTACGAGCAGTACTTC. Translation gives CASSSGTSGGYEQYF.

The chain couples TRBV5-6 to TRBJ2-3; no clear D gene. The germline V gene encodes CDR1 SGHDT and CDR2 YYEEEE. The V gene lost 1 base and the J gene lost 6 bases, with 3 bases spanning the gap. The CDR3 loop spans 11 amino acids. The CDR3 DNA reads TGTGCCAGCAGCTTGCTGGATACGCAGTATTTT. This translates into CASSLLDTQYF. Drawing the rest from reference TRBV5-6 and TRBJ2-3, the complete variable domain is DAGVTQSPTHLIKTRGQQVTLRCSPKSGHDTVSWYQQALGQGPQFIFQYYEEEERQRGNFPDRFSGHQFPNYSSELNVNALLLGDSALYLCASSLLDTQYFGPGTRLTVL.

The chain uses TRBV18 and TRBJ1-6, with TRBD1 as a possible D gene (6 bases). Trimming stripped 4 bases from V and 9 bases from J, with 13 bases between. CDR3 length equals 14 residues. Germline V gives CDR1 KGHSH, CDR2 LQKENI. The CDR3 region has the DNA TGTGCCAGCTCACTCGGGACATCAGGTTCACCCCTCCACTTT. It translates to CASSLGTSGSPLHF.

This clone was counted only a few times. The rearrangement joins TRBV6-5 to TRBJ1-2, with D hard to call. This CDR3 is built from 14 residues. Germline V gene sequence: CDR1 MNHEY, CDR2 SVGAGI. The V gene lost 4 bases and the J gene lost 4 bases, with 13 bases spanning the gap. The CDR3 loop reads CASSSPRTSYGYTF. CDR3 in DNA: TGTGCCAGCAGTTCCCCCCGTACCTCCTATGGCTACACCTTC.

The CDR3 nucleotides read TGTGCCAGCAGCTTAGATGCCAACGAGCAGTACTTC. Protein: CASSLDANEQYF. The V call is TRBV11-3, the J call TRBJ2-7; no clear D gene. The CDR3 runs 12 residues. The germline V gene encodes CDR1 SGHNT and CDR2 YENEEA. V was cut by 0 bases and J by 5 bases, with 5 bases left in between.

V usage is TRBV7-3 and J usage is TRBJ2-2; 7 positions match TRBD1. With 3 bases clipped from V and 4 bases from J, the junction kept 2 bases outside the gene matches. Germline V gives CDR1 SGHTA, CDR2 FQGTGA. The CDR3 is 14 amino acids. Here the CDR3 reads CASSLGQTTGELFF. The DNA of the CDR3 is TGTGCCAGCAGCTTGGGACAGACCACCGGGGAGCTGTTTTTT.

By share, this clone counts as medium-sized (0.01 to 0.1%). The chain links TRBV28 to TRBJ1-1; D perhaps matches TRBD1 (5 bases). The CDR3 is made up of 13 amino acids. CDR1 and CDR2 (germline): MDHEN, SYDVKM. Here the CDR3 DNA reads TGTGCGGACCCCAGGGTAATGAACACTGAAGCTTTCTTT. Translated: CADPRVMNTEAFF.

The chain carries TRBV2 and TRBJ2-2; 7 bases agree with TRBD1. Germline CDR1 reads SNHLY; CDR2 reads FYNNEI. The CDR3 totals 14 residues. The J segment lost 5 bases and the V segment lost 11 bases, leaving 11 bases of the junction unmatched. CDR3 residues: CAGRQGEGTGELFF. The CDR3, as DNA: TGTGCCGGAAGACAGGGAGAGGGGACCGGGGAGCTGTTTTTT.

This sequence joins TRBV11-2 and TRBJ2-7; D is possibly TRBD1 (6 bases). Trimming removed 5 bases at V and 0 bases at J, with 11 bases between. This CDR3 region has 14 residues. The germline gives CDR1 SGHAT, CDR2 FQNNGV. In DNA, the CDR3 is TGTGCCAGCAGCCTTTCAGGGGTCTCCTACGAGCAGTACTTC. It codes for CASSLSGVSYEQYF.